Listed below are T cell receptor beta chains from one sample, sequenced in a study of CXCR3-negative and CXCR3-positive naive CD8 T cells. TCRdb re-called the 5' RACE reads; every CDR3 protein appears as one record, without DNA. There are fewer than 65,000 distinct CDR3 sequences in the sample, with around 5% held by the top ten. Sequencing was performed on naive CXCR3+ CD8+ T cells from blood. Source of these receptors: a human donor in good health. Some clones in this sample may be carry-over from other donors' samples. The CDR3 runs from the conserved cysteine through the conserved F or W. Fields, in order: V gene, clone size, J gene, CDR3 protein. Clone size is shown for a subset of rows, as once, few, many or a class of expanded clone.

V: TRBV29-1; size: NA; J: TRBJ2-7; CDR3: CSVAGMEGASQYEQYF
V: TRBV7-3; size: NA; J: TRBJ2-3; CDR3: CASSPGGDTQYF
V: TRBV7-9; size: NA; J: TRBJ1-2; CDR3: CASSPGRNYGYTF
V: TRBV7-2; size: NA; J: TRBJ2-5; CDR3: CASSPAGLTPYQETQYF
V: TRBV12-5; size: NA; J: TRBJ1-1; CDR3: CASGLVLSEAFF
V: TRBV29-1; size: NA; J: TRBJ1-4; CDR3: CSATTGQSYPKLFF
V: TRBV28; size: NA; J: TRBJ2-2; CDR3: CASSYLDITNTGELFF
V: TRBV29-1; size: NA; J: TRBJ2-1; CDR3: CSVEEGAGNEQFF
V: TRBV29-1; size: NA; J: TRBJ2-3; CDR3: CSVPPSGGPGTQYF
V: TRBV14; size: NA; J: TRBJ1-6; CDR3: CASSLKDRGGAPLHF
V: TRBV7-2; size: medium-sized; J: TRBJ2-5; CDR3: CASSLVLAGQETQYF
V: TRBV7-3; size: NA; J: TRBJ2-1; CDR3: CASSYGLAGTYNEQFF
V: TRBV6-2/TRBV6-3; size: NA; J: TRBJ2-1; CDR3: CASSPGGHEQFF
V: TRBV12-3/TRBV12-4; size: NA; J: TRBJ2-2; CDR3: CASNGGENTGELFF
V: TRBV6-2/TRBV6-3; size: NA; J: TRBJ2-1; CDR3: CASSSPSGGLDEQFF
V: TRBV6-5; size: NA; J: TRBJ1-1; CDR3: CASSTHRGRVTEAFF
V: TRBV29-1; size: NA; J: TRBJ2-7; CDR3: CSFRDGESYEQYF
V: TRBV4-2; size: NA; J: TRBJ2-3; CDR3: CASSQDPGGTDTQYF
V: TRBV7-8; size: NA; J: TRBJ2-7; CDR3: CASSSPSGLAYEQYF
V: TRBV29-1; size: NA; J: TRBJ2-1; CDR3: CSGVGVYNEQFF
V: TRBV29-1; size: NA; J: TRBJ2-3; CDR3: CSVEDGTLSTDTQYF
V: TRBV28; size: NA; J: TRBJ1-6; CDR3: CASRAGQEYNSPLHF
V: TRBV23-1; size: NA; J: TRBJ2-7; CDR3: CANPPGQRHYEQYF
V: TRBV4-3; size: NA; J: TRBJ2-2; CDR3: CASSQDNRVPGGGGELFF
V: TRBV28; size: NA; J: TRBJ1-3; CDR3: CASSFRDIPGNTIYF
V: TRBV29-1; size: NA; J: TRBJ2-2; CDR3: CSVGDRQITGELFF
V: TRBV7-6; size: NA; J: TRBJ1-1; CDR3: CASSSAGGEAFF
V: TRBV6-6; size: NA; J: TRBJ2-4; CDR3: CASSGLGANIQYF
V: TRBV7-9; size: NA; J: TRBJ2-3; CDR3: CASSHGQGVADTQYF
V: TRBV20-1; size: NA; J: TRBJ2-7; CDR3: CSAIFQGGRLDEQYF
V: TRBV7-2; size: NA; J: TRBJ2-5; CDR3: CASSLNRVEETQYF
V: TRBV6-5; size: NA; J: TRBJ1-1; CDR3: CASSYQGQGTEAFF
V: TRBV27; size: NA; J: TRBJ2-3; CDR3: CASTGGTDTQYF
V: TRBV29-1; size: NA; J: TRBJ2-7; CDR3: CSTRPDDSYEQYF